These 20 T cell receptor beta chains originate from one sample sequenced in a study of blood T cell repertoires in COVID-19. Only in-frame clones appear in the TCRdb table, and some are missing; sequencing was by immunoSEQ multiplex PCR. Of about 21,000 clones listed, roughly 91% were seen once; the top ten hold over 15%. The sample was peripheral blood. The receptors were gathered from a man in his 70s with active COVID-19.

The genes are TRBV6-5 and TRBJ1-2; 7 nucleotides agree with TRBD1. V was clipped by 2 bases and J by 2 bases; unmatched bases: 8. Germline CDR1 reads MNHEY; CDR2 reads SVGAGI. The CDR3 has 16 amino acids. The CDR3 sequence is CASSYEKGGPNYGYTF. The CDR3 region has the DNA TGTGCCAGCAGTTACGAAAAAGGGGGCCCCAACTATGGCTACACCTTC.

Written as DNA, the CDR3 is TGTGCCAGCAGCCCCTTCGACGAGCAGTACTTC. Residues: CASSPFDEQYF. V usage is TRBV11-2 and J usage is TRBJ2-7; unclear D gene. The V gene's germline CDR1 is SGHAT and CDR2 FQNNGV. V lost 5 bases and J lost 5, with 7 bases in between. The CDR3 totals 11 residues.

The CDR3 DNA is TGTGCCAGCGAGGACAGGAATGAAAAACTGTTTTTT. This translates into CASEDRNEKLFF. The chain has TRBV2 and TRBJ1-4; 7 bases agree with TRBD1. The J segment lost 5 bases and the V segment lost 8 bases, leaving 2 bases of the junction unmatched. The CDR3 spans 12 residues. In germline, CDR1 is SNHLY, CDR2 FYNNEI.

The V and J genes are TRBV5-6 and TRBJ2-2; 8 bases align to TRBD1. J gave up 3 bases and V 0 bases, and 4 bases lay outside the gene matches. CDR3 length equals 16 residues. Germline-derived CDR1 and CDR2 are SGHDT and YYEEEE. CDR3 nucleotides: TGTGCCAGCAGCTTGGTGCAGGGGGCGGACACCGGGGAGCTGTTTTTT. It encodes CASSLVQGADTGELFF.

This clone was detected a few times. This chain joins TRBV14 and TRBJ2-1, with no clear D. The CDR3 runs to 12 residues. The ends were cut back, 0 bases at V and 12 bases at J, with 9 bases in the middle. Germline V lookup: CDR1 SGHDN, CDR2 FVKESK. CDR3 sequence: CASSQDSGRQFF. In DNA, the CDR3 is TGTGCCAGCAGCCAAGACAGTGGGCGGCAGTTCTTC.

A single count supports this clone. This sequence joins TRBV10-2 and TRBJ2-2; 8 nucleotides agree with TRBD1. Germline values: CDR1 WSHSY, CDR2 SAAADI. The CDR3 extends over 15 amino acids. V lost 5 bases to trimming and J lost 2 bases; unmatched junction nucleotides: 4. The CDR3, as DNA: TGCGCCAGCAGTCGGGGGACAGGAAACACCGGGGAGCTGTTTTTT. Its translation: CASSRGTGNTGELFF.

V usage is TRBV7-9 and J usage is TRBJ1-1, with 7 bases lining up with TRBD1. Germline loops: CDR1 SEHNR, CDR2 FQNEAQ (reference sequence). The CDR3 contains 14 residues. Trimming at V came to 5 bases and at J to 1 base, leaving 4 bases not matched to a gene. This chain's CDR3 is CASSLDRANTEAFF. CDR3 nucleotide sequence: TGTGCCAGCAGCCTAGACAGGGCGAACACTGAAGCTTTCTTT.

The CDR3 sequence: CASSLEQLETQYF. The CDR3 DNA follows: TGTGCCAGCAGCTTAGAGCAGTTGGAGACCCAGTACTTC. The genes are TRBV11-2 and TRBJ2-5; D uncertain. The germline gives CDR1 SGHAT, CDR2 FQNNGV. This CDR3 comprises 13 residues. V gave up 0 bases and J gave up 5 bases, with 7 bases separating them.

The CDR3 DNA is TGTGCCACCAGTGATAAATGGGCGCCATATGAAGCTTTCTTT. Its translation: CATSDKWAPYEAFF. The J gene is TRBJ1-1, the V gene TRBV24-1; no firm D call. Germline assignment: CDR1 KGHDR and CDR2 SFDVKD. The CDR3 runs to 14 residues. V was clipped by 3 bases and J by 7 bases, with 14 bases between them.

The chain links TRBV5-8 to TRBJ1-5; D possibly corresponds to TRBD1 (6 bases). With 6 bases removed from V and 6 bases from J, the gap between germline ends came to 22 bases. Germline values: CDR1 SGHTS, CDR2 YDEGEE. This CDR3 spans 16 amino acids. The CDR3: CASTTFGPGVRQPQHF. In nucleotides, the CDR3 is TGTGCCAGCACCACCTTCGGACCAGGGGTCCGTCAGCCCCAGCATTTT.

The chain carries TRBV3-1 (or the pseudogene TRBV3-2) and TRBJ1-1; D is unresolved. The germline CDR1 and CDR2 sequences are LGHDT and YNNKEL (reference sequence). V lost 1 base and J 1 base, leaving 10 bases between the germline ends. The CDR3 sequence is 15 residues long. The CDR3 bases are TGTGCCAGCAGCCAAGCATCACACCAGAACACTGAAGCTTTCTTT. Amino acids: CASSQASHQNTEAFF.

This clone appeared once. The rearrangement joins TRBV5-1 to TRBJ2-2; D is ambiguous. This CDR3 has 16 amino acids. V was clipped by 6 bases and J by 0 bases, with 15 bases between them. Germline assignment: CDR1 SGHRS and CDR2 YFSETQ. Written as DNA, the CDR3 is TGCGCCAGCACTACCGGTAGCTTCGCGAACACCGGGGAGCTGTTTTTT. This translates into CASTTGSFANTGELFF.

V usage is TRBV19 and J usage is TRBJ1-2; 10 bases align to TRBD1. The CDR3 has 16 amino acids. V shed 7 bases and J 4 bases; nucleotides not matched to a gene: 12. The germline V gene has CDR1 LNHDA and CDR2 SQIVND (reference sequence). CDR3 sequence: CASNTGTGDVRYGYTF. The CDR3 nucleotides read TGTGCCAGTAACACCGGGACAGGGGACGTCCGCTATGGCTACACCTTC.

The chain employs TRBV11-2 and TRBJ1-4, with D hard to call. The CDR3 extends over 11 amino acids. V was shortened by 5 bases and J by 7 bases, with 5 bases between the two germline ends. Germline values: CDR1 SGHAT, CDR2 FQNNGV. Here the CDR3 reads CASSNSEKLFF. The CDR3 coding sequence is TGTGCCAGCAGCAACAGTGAAAAACTGTTTTTT.

J is TRBJ1-1 and V is TRBV9; D may be TRBD1 (6 bases). From germline, CDR1 is SGDLS and CDR2 YYNGEE. The ends were cut back, 1 base at V and 1 base at J, with 8 bases in the middle. There are 14 residues in the CDR3. The CDR3 region is CASSVMGANTEAFF. The CDR3 DNA is TGTGCCAGCAGCGTAATGGGGGCGAACACTGAAGCTTTCTTT. Combining the CDR3 with reference TRBV9 and TRBJ1-1 gives the whole variable domain DSGVTQTPKHLITATGQRVTLRCSPRSGDLSVYWYQQSLDQGLQFLIQYYNGEERAKGNILERFSAQQFPDLHSELNLSSLELGDSALYFCASSVMGANTEAFFGQGTRLTVV.

The rearrangement uses TRBV29-1 and TRBJ2-3; 9 positions match TRBD1. The germline V gene encodes CDR1 SQVTM and CDR2 ANQGSEA. This CDR3 is built from 14 residues. V shed 5 bases, J shed 1 base, and the junction held 4 bases outside the gene matches. The CDR3 DNA reads as TGCAGCGTTCAACGGACAGGGGGCACAGATACGCAGTATTTT. This translates into CSVQRTGGTDTQYF.

This clone is a singleton in its sample. The chain is built from TRBV5-8 and TRBJ2-1; no clear D gene. The CDR3 runs 15 residues. Germline V gene sequence: CDR1 SGHTS, CDR2 YDEGEE. Trimming stripped 7 bases from V and 0 bases from J, with 14 bases between. CDR3: CASPKGSSSYNEQFF. The CDR3 DNA follows: TGTGCCAGCCCAAAAGGTTCTAGCTCCTACAATGAGCAGTTCTTC. The whole variable domain, remainder taken from reference TRBV5-8 and TRBJ2-1, is EAGVTQSPTHLIKTRGQQATLRCSPISGHTSVYWYQQALGLGLQFLLWYDEGEERNRGNFPPRFSGRQFPNYSSELNVNALELEDSALYLCASPKGSSSYNEQFFGPGTRLTVL.

The V and J genes are TRBV5-1 and TRBJ2-6, with D possibly TRBD1 on 6 matching bases. Trimming removed 6 bases from V and 4 bases from J, with 11 bases in between. CDR1 and CDR2 (germline): SGHRS, YFSETQ. The CDR3 sequence is 14 residues long. The CDR3: CASTQGSGANVLTF. The DNA for the CDR3 is TGCGCCAGCACGCAGGGGTCAGGGGCCAACGTCCTGACTTTC.

This chain's CDR3 is CASGLVISASSEKLFF. The CDR3 DNA is TGTGCTAGTGGTTTGGTAATTAGCGCATCGAGTGAAAAACTGTTTTTT. This chain joins TRBV12-5 and TRBJ1-4; the D is unclear. From germline, CDR1 is LGHNT and CDR2 FRNRAP. The CDR3 has 16 residues. V lost 0 bases and J lost 7, with 15 bases in between.

This rearrangement joins TRBV5-1 to TRBJ1-1; D might be TRBD1 (6 bases). The V gene lost 4 bases and the J gene lost 1 base, with 8 bases spanning the gap. The CDR3 totals 13 residues. Germline assignment: CDR1 SGHRS and CDR2 YFSETQ. CDR3 DNA: TGCGCCAGCAGCGTGACAGGGAACACTGAAGCTTTCTTT. Protein: CASSVTGNTEAFF. The full variable domain, in which reference TRBV5-1 and TRBJ1-1 provide the parts outside the CDR3, is KAGVTQTPRYLIKTRGQQVTLSCSPISGHRSVSWYQQTPGQGLQFLFEYFSETQRNKGNFPGRFSGRQFSNSRSEMNVSTLELGDSALYLCASSVTGNTEAFFGQGTRLTVV.